This T cell receptor beta chain was found in a study of response to subunit inactivated influenza vaccine. Study-wide points: The authors suggested that every seasonal influenza vaccination recruits few new T cells.

In TCRdb, the RT-PCR reads were re-called with MiXCR into one record per CDR3 protein. The table has around 760,000 distinct CDR3 sequences, about 15% seen once. This CDR3 has 13 residues. V was clipped by 0 bases and J by 11 bases, with 9 bases between them. Germline V CDR1 and CDR2: SGHRS, YFSETQ. This clonotype has a count of ten or more. Its antigen is not identified. The sample here was PBMCs from blood, taken 14 days before vaccination. The chain employs TRBV5-1 and TRBJ1-6; D gene uncertain. The TCR was taken from a man between 45 and 60 years old who received an inactivated influenza vaccine. CDR3 in amino acids: CASSLEGPPPLHF. CDR3 DNA sequence: TGCGCCAGCAGCTTGGAGGGCCCGCCACCCCTCCACTTT.